What follows are 10 T cell receptor beta chains derived from one specimen sequenced in a study of blood T cell repertoires in COVID-19. Libraries were prepared by immunoSEQ multiplex PCR; TCRdb keeps only in-frame clonotypes and omits some of them. The sample comprises nearly 350,000 clones, about nine tenths of which are singletons, and 6% to 7% rests with the top ten. The sequencing input was peripheral blood. The source is a woman between 50 and 59 years old with COVID-19, enrolled during active disease.

This clone was counted once. This chain links TRBV4-2 with TRBJ1-1, with TRBD1 identical over 8 bases. The CDR3 sequence is 14 residues long. CDR1 is LGHNA and CDR2 is YNFKEQ in the germline V gene. V was clipped by 4 bases and J by 2 bases; unmatched bases: 3. The CDR3 region is CASSLQGANTEAFF. The CDR3, as DNA: TGTGCCAGCAGCCTCCAGGGGGCAAACACTGAAGCTTTCTTT.

The chain joins TRBV19 to TRBJ2-5; 10 nucleotides line up with TRBD2. The ends lost 1 base at V and 5 bases at J; junction bases unmatched: 7. This CDR3 has 16 residues. Germline CDR1 LNHDA, CDR2 SQIVND (reference sequence). CDR3 region: CASSIVSGRASETQYF. The CDR3 nucleotides read TGTGCCAGTAGTATAGTGAGCGGGAGGGCCTCGGAGACCCAGTACTTC. The full variable domain, its missing parts supplied by reference TRBV19 and TRBJ2-5, is DGGITQSPKYLFRKEGQNVTLSCEQNLNHDAMYWYRQDPGQGLRLIYYSQIVNDFQKGDIAEGYSVSREKKESFPLTVTSAQKNPTAFYLCASSIVSGRASETQYFGPGTRLLVL.

This rearrangement joins TRBV19 to TRBJ1-2; 8 bases are a match to TRBD1. V dropped 7 bases and J dropped 3; count of bases not matched to a gene: 1. The germline CDR1 and CDR2 sequences are LNHDA and SQIVND (reference sequence). The CDR3 spans 12 residues. The CDR3 loop reads CASTGGDYGYTF. Written as DNA, the CDR3 is TGTGCCAGTACAGGGGGCGACTATGGCTACACCTTC.

CDR3 loop: CASSPINGTSGKSSYNEQFF. The CDR3 DNA is TGTGCCAGCAGCCCCATTAACGGGACTAGCGGGAAAAGCTCCTACAATGAGCAGTTCTTC. This chain joins TRBV7-3 and TRBJ2-1; 13 nucleotides agree with TRBD2. The CDR3 is made up of 20 amino acids. Trimming at V came to 5 bases and at J to 0 bases, leaving 13 bases not matched to a gene. Germline V gene data show CDR1 as SGHTA and CDR2 as FQGTGA.

The genes are TRBV25-1 and TRBJ2-1; 9 bases are a match to TRBD1. The germline V gene has CDR1 MGHDK and CDR2 SYGVNS. CDR3 length: 16 residues. Trimming removed 6 bases from V and 3 bases from J; junction bases left unmatched: 9. The CDR3, as DNA: TGTGCCAGCAGCAACGACAGGGGGATTTACTACAATGAGCAGTTCTTC. As protein: CASSNDRGIYYNEQFF.

This rearrangement joins TRBV27 to TRBJ2-7; 7 bases map to TRBD1. Germline CDR1 MNHEY, CDR2 SMNVEV (reference sequence). The CDR3 has 16 residues. The ends lost 5 bases at V and 3 bases at J; junction bases unmatched: 13. In nucleotides, the CDR3 is TGTGCCAGCAGTCTAACTACCGGGACAGCTAACTACGAGCAGTACTTC. Its translation: CASSLTTGTANYEQYF.

The chain recombines TRBV2 with TRBJ2-2; 7 bases align to TRBD1. CDR3 length: 17 amino acids. Losses at the gene ends were 6 bases for V and 4 bases for J; bases not matched to a gene: 14. CDR1 SNHLY and CDR2 FYNNEI come from the germline V gene. CDR3 nucleotides: TGTGCCAGCAGGCCTGACAGGGCTCCGACTACCACCGGGGAGCTGTTTTTT. Translation gives CASRPDRAPTTTGELFF. The variable domain in full, completed from reference TRBV2 and TRBJ2-2, reads EPEVTQTPSHQVTQMGQEVILRCVPISNHLYFYWYRQILGQKVEFLVSFYNNEISEKSEIFDDQFSVERPDGSNFTLKIRSTKLEDSAMYFCASRPDRAPTTTGELFFGEGSRLTVL.

This clone has a single count. J is TRBJ2-7 and V is TRBV19, with 12 nucleotides matching TRBD2. CDR1 LNHDA and CDR2 SQIVND come from the germline V gene (reference sequence). The CDR3 has 15 residues. Trimming removed 3 bases from V and 4 bases from J; junction bases left unmatched: 4. The CDR3 spells CASSMQLAGGYEQYF. CDR3 coding DNA: TGTGCCAGTAGTATGCAGCTAGCGGGAGGGTACGAGCAGTACTTC.

The chain joins TRBV2 to TRBJ2-3; 11 bases agree with TRBD2. The CDR3 consists of 18 residues. The ends lost 1 base at V and 4 bases at J; junction bases unmatched: 10. In germline, CDR1 is SNHLY, CDR2 FYNNEI. This CDR3 is CASSEEVGVAGGSDTQYF. The DNA for the CDR3 is TGTGCCAGCAGTGAAGAGGTTGGGGTAGCGGGAGGGTCAGATACGCAGTATTTT.

The chain is built from TRBV7-2 and TRBJ2-5; TRBD2 might be the D (5 bases). This CDR3 region has 14 residues. V was cut by 3 bases and J by 2 bases, with 10 bases left in between. Germline lookup yields CDR1 SGHTA and CDR2 FQGNSA. CDR3 nucleotides: TGTGCCAGCAGCTTCAGGACTTATCAAGAGACCCAGTACTTC. This gives the protein CASSFRTYQETQYF.